This T cell receptor beta chain was profiled in a study of blood T cells in healthy people across ages. The second PCR ran roughly 7 to 11 cycles with a sample-barcoded 5' primer and J-beta primers. Using its own MiXCR run on the 5' RACE reads, TCRdb lists one record per CDR3 protein. The sample records approximately 810,000 distinct CDR3 sequences, 29% being singletons. Germline CDR1 reads MNHNS; CDR2 reads SASEGT. CDR3 length equals 17 residues. Trimming cost V 6 bases and J 0 bases, with 15 bases left between them. This clonotype was seen a handful of times. The origin of this receptor is a woman of 80 years or more in good health. V is TRBV6-1 and J is TRBJ1-6; D may be TRBD1 (5 bases). The sample was blood. This CDR3 is CASRPVWGSSYNSPLHF. The CDR3 DNA reads as TGTGCCAGCAGACCCGTCTGGGGGAGCTCCTATAATTCACCCCTCCACTTT.